A single sample is the source of the 24 T cell receptor beta chains below, sequenced in a study of response to subunit inactivated influenza vaccine. TCRdb called the RT-PCR reads again in MiXCR, with one record for every CDR3 protein. The sample lists 300,000 to 350,000 distinct CDR3 sequences, 20% to 25% occurring once. The sequences come from PBMCs from blood, collected about 20 months after vaccination. The receptors derive from a man aged 50-75 years who received an inactivated influenza vaccine.

The gene calls are TRBV6-5 and TRBJ1-5; D is unclear. CDR3 length: 12 amino acids. Germline lookup yields CDR1 MNHEY and CDR2 SVGAGI. V lost 7 bases to trimming and J lost 4 bases, with 8 bases between them. CDR3 coding DNA: TGTGCCAGCAATGGGCCTAATCAGCCCCAGCATTTT. It encodes CASNGPNQPQHF.

This clonotype showed up just once. The junction does not match germline at one end; this may be a read error. V gene TRBV3-1 combines with J gene TRBJ1-6; D is unresolved. This CDR3 region has 16 residues. CDR1 LGHDT and CDR2 YNNKEL come from the germline V gene (reference sequence). This CDR3 reads CASSQTWSRFNTPLHF. The CDR3 DNA sequence: TGTGCCAGCAGCCAAACATGGTCCAGGTTTAATACACCCCTCCACTTT.

The chain couples TRBV12-3 or TRBV12-4 to TRBJ1-5; D perhaps matches TRBD1 (5 bases). V was pared by 7 bases and J by 5 bases, with 12 bases between. This CDR3 comprises 13 residues. CDR3 nucleotides: TGTGCCAGCACCCCGGGGGGACATCAGCCCCAGCATTTT. Its protein is CASTPGGHQPQHF.

This clonotype came up a few times. The V and J genes are TRBV7-2 and TRBJ1-1; D is unresolved. This CDR3 contains 13 residues. Between the trimmed V and J ends, which lost 5 bases and 7 bases, there was a span of 14 bases. Germline V lookup: CDR1 SGHTA, CDR2 FQGNSA. The CDR3 bases are TGTGCCAGCAGCCCCAGCCTGGTCAGTGAAGCTTTCTTT. Its protein product is CASSPSLVSEAFF.

The chain combines TRBV6-2 or TRBV6-3 with TRBJ2-7, with TRBD2 identical over 7 bases. The CDR3 spans 17 residues. With 3 bases clipped from V and 3 bases from J, the junction kept 14 bases outside the gene matches. Per germline, CDR1 MNHEY and CDR2 SVGEGT. CDR3 DNA sequence: TGTGCCAGCAGTTATTCCGGACTAGTGGGGGTATACTACGAGCAGTACTTC. Protein: CASSYSGLVGVYYEQYF.

Here the CDR3 DNA reads TGTGCCAGCAGCCCAGGACTAGCATCAGATACGCAGTATTTT. It codes for CASSPGLASDTQYF. The J gene is TRBJ2-3, the V gene TRBV7-7; TRBD2 matches 8 bases. CDR1 is SSHAT and CDR2 is FNYEAQ in the germline V gene (reference sequence). J lost 4 bases, V lost 5 bases, and 5 bases had no gene match. CDR3 size: 14 residues.

This clonotype was observed a few times. V gene TRBV6-2 or TRBV6-3 combines with J gene TRBJ1-5; TRBD1 agrees at 8 bases. This CDR3 spans 16 amino acids. Germline values: CDR1 MNHEY, CDR2 SVGEGT. V lost 6 bases and J lost 4; bases outside the gene matches: 11. CDR3: CASRGVRTGTNQPQHF. The DNA of the CDR3 is TGTGCCAGCAGAGGGGTTAGGACAGGGACAAATCAGCCCCAGCATTTT.

This rearrangement joins TRBV15 to TRBJ2-5; D is ambiguous. The CDR3 is made up of 12 amino acids. Trimming removed 3 bases at V and 5 bases at J, with 7 bases between. The germline V gene encodes CDR1 LNHNV and CDR2 YYDKDF (reference sequence). CDR3 sequence reads: CATSRNGETQYF. The CDR3 nucleotides are TGTGCCACCAGCAGGAACGGGGAGACCCAGTACTTC.

Many counts were recorded for this clonotype. The genes are TRBV12-3 or TRBV12-4 and TRBJ1-4; D is perhaps TRBD1 (6 bases). The CDR3 contains 13 residues. V was trimmed by 7 bases and J by 5 bases, leaving 11 bases between them. Written as DNA, the CDR3 is TGTGCCAGCACAAGAGGGGGGAATGAAAAACTGTTTTTT. It yields the protein CASTRGGNEKLFF.

The chain employs TRBV4-1 and TRBJ1-2; possible D gene TRBD1, 6 bases. Germline CDR1 and CDR2: MGHRA and YSYEKL. CDR3 length equals 14 residues. The V and J ends lost 1 base and 7 bases respectively, with 13 bases between them. CDR3 in DNA: TGCGCCAGCAGCCAAGCAGTAGGGGGACTTGGCTACACCTTC. Protein product: CASSQAVGGLGYTF.

J is TRBJ1-2 and V is TRBV7-2; no clear D. This CDR3 spans 13 amino acids. V gave up 1 base and J gave up 4 bases, with 7 bases separating them. The germline gives CDR1 SGHTA, CDR2 FQGNSA. CDR3 loop: CASSLDGPYGYTF. The CDR3 DNA sequence: TGTGCCAGCAGCTTAGACGGCCCCTATGGCTACACCTTC. The entire variable domain, with the rest obtained from reference TRBV7-2 and TRBJ1-2, is as follows: GAGVSQSPSNKVTEKGKDVELRCDPISGHTALYWYRQSLGQGLEFLIYFQGNSAPDKSGLPSDRFSAERTGGSVSTLTIQRTQQEDSAVYLCASSLDGPYGYTFGSGTRLTVV.

This chain uses TRBV7-2 with TRBJ2-3; 14 nucleotides match TRBD2. The V segment lost 5 bases and the J segment 6 bases; nucleotides outside the gene matches: 10. This CDR3 has 17 amino acids. Germline CDR1 is SGHTA and CDR2 is FQGNSA. The CDR3: CASSDLSGTSGSDTQYF. The DNA of the CDR3 is TGTGCCAGCAGCGACTTATCTGGGACTAGCGGGAGTGATACGCAGTATTTT.

The chain couples TRBV3-1 to TRBJ2-2; possible D gene TRBD1, 6 bases. Trimming took off 1 base at V and 1 base at J, with 10 bases between the two ends. This CDR3 comprises 16 residues. Germline CDR1 and CDR2: LGHDT and YNNKEL (reference sequence). The DNA for the CDR3 is TGTGCCAGCAGCCAAGGTCTGACAGGGAACACCGGGGAGCTGTTTTTT. Protein: CASSQGLTGNTGELFF.

The sample holds a few counts of this clonotype. The chain couples TRBV4-3 to TRBJ1-1, with TRBD1 as a possible D gene (5 bases). This CDR3 is 10 amino acids long. The germline V gene encodes CDR1 LGHNA and CDR2 YSLEER. The CDR3 nucleotides read TGCGAGGACAACCCGAATGAAGCTTTCTTT. It is translated as CEDNPNEAFF.

This sequence joins TRBV5-1 and TRBJ2-1; 9 bases align to TRBD1. Germline loops: CDR1 SGHRS, CDR2 YFSETQ. This CDR3 is 16 amino acids long. The junction had 8 bases not matched to a gene; V was cut back by 3 bases and J by 4 bases. The CDR3 sequence is CASSSFRDRVYNEQFF. The CDR3 DNA reads as TGCGCCAGCAGCTCGTTCCGGGACAGGGTTTACAATGAGCAGTTCTTC. Using reference TRBV5-1 and TRBJ2-1 for the parts outside the CDR3, the full variable domain is KAGVTQTPRYLIKTRGQQVTLSCSPISGHRSVSWYQQTPGQGLQFLFEYFSETQRNKGNFPGRFSGRQFSNSRSEMNVSTLELGDSALYLCASSSFRDRVYNEQFFGPGTRLTVL.

V gene TRBV29-1 combines with J gene TRBJ2-5, with D unresolved. Germline assignment: CDR1 SQVTM and CDR2 ANQGSEA. Trimming removed 4 bases from V and 5 bases from J, with 8 bases in between. This CDR3 contains 11 residues. CDR3 in DNA: TGCAGCGTTGCCACTGACGAGACCCAGTACTTC. Translating gives CSVATDETQYF.

V gene TRBV4-1 combines with J gene TRBJ2-3; D remains unclear. V was clipped by 0 bases and J by 2 bases, with 9 bases between them. The CDR3 covers 15 residues. Germline V gives CDR1 MGHRA, CDR2 YSYEKL. CDR3 loop: CASSQDSEITDTQYF. CDR3 nucleotides: TGCGCCAGCAGCCAAGATTCGGAGATCACAGATACGCAGTATTTT.

The sample holds many counts of this clonotype. The rearrangement joins TRBV7-2 to TRBJ1-2, with 8 nucleotides matching TRBD1. With V trimmed by 5 bases and J by 2 bases, 4 bases remained unmatched. The length of the CDR3 is 14 residues. CDR1 and CDR2 from the germline V gene are SGHTA and FQGNSA. This chain's CDR3 is CASSPRQGNYGYTF. CDR3 DNA: TGTGCCAGCAGCCCGCGACAGGGGAACTATGGCTACACCTTC.

This clonotype was counted ten times or more. The V and J genes are TRBV3-1 and TRBJ1-4; D gene ambiguous. The CDR3 has 14 amino acids. Per germline, CDR1 LGHDT and CDR2 YNNKEL (reference sequence). V was pared by 1 base and J by 8 bases, with 11 bases between. The CDR3 here is CASSQGGFSEKLFF. In nucleotides, the CDR3 is TGTGCCAGCAGCCAAGGGGGTTTTAGCGAAAAACTGTTTTTT.

V is TRBV7-8 and J is TRBJ2-5; TRBD1 is a possible D gene (5 bases). The V end lost 0 bases, the J end lost 7 bases, and 12 bases lay between the germline ends. Per the germline V gene, CDR1 is SGHVS and CDR2 is FQNEAQ. The CDR3 covers 14 residues. The CDR3 nucleotides read TGTGCCAGCAGCTTAGCGTGGGGCAAAGGGACCCAGTACTTC. Its translation: CASSLAWGKGTQYF.

This clonotype was seen many times. The V call is TRBV12-3 or TRBV12-4, the J call TRBJ1-1; the D gene is possibly TRBD1 (5 bases). This CDR3 is 14 amino acids long. V lost 3 bases and J lost 0, with 8 bases in between. The DNA for the CDR3 is TGTGCCAGCAGTTTCGACAGCATGAACACTGAAGCTTTCTTT. Translating gives CASSFDSMNTEAFF.

This clonotype was detected ten times or more. V gene TRBV7-6 combines with J gene TRBJ2-2; D possibly corresponds to TRBD2 (5 bases). Germline V lookup: CDR1 SGHVS, CDR2 FNYEAQ. This CDR3 contains 16 residues. V was cut by 5 bases and J by 1 base, with 14 bases left in between. CDR3 in amino acids: CASSPEGRGNTGELFF. The CDR3, as DNA: TGTGCCAGCAGCCCCGAAGGACGGGGGAACACCGGGGAGCTGTTTTTT.

This clonotype appeared a few times. The V call is TRBV4-3, the J call TRBJ2-2; D possibly matches TRBD1 or TRBD2 (5 bases each). CDR1 and CDR2 (germline): LGHNA, YSLEER. There are 14 residues in the CDR3. The V end lost 1 base, the J end lost 6 bases, and 9 bases lay between the germline ends. CDR3: CASSQAVGAGELFF. The CDR3 bases are TGCGCCAGCAGCCAAGCGGTGGGGGCCGGGGAGCTGTTTTTT.

The V gene is TRBV28, the J gene TRBJ1-2; unclear D gene. The CDR3 length is 11 residues. The germline gives CDR1 MDHEN, CDR2 SYDVKM. V dropped 7 bases and J dropped 7 bases, with 10 bases sitting between them. The CDR3 region is CASTRVGGYTF. The CDR3, as DNA: TGTGCCAGCACCAGAGTGGGTGGCTACACCTTC.